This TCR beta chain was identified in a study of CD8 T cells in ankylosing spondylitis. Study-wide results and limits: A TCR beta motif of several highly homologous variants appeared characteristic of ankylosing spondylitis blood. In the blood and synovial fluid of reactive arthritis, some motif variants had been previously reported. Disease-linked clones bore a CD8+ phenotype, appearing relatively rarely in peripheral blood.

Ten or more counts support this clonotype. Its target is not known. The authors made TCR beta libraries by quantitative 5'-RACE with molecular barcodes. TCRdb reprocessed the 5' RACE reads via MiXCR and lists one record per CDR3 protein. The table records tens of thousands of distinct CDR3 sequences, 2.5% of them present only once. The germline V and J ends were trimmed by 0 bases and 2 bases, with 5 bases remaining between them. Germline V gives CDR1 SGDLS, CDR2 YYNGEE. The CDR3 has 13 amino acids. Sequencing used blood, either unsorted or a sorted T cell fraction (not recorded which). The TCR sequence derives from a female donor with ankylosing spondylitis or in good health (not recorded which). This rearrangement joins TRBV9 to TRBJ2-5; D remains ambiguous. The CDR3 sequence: CASSVGQQETQYF. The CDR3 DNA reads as TGTGCCAGCAGCGTAGGGCAGCAAGAGACCCAGTACTTC.